The source of this T cell receptor (beta chain) is a study of shared clonotypes between healthy human individuals. Across the whole study: Three plates each covered CD4 naive and memory; CD8 naive two, CD8 memory one. Study-wide points: Compared with memory subsets, naive subsets generally had larger estimated richness. It was the few donors that limited the genetic and exposure-history diversity represented.

The CDR3 runs to 19 residues. V was clipped by 3 bases and J by 0 bases, with 24 bases between them. Germline values: CDR1 KGHSH, CDR2 LQKENI. This clone has just one count. The antigen remains unidentified. The protocol was immunoSEQ multiplex PCR, while the TCRdb copy is restricted to in-frame clones and leaves out a portion. Among a few million clones listed, 90% to 96% were seen once. A CD45RA+ naive subset and a CD45RA-negative memory subset were split from CD4+ cells. Material: naive CD4+ T cells sorted from blood. Subset given: CD45RA+ positively selected. The V gene is TRBV18, the J gene TRBJ2-7; D is perhaps TRBD2 (6 bases). The clonotype comes from a man aged 18 to 29 in good health. The CDR3 sequence: CASSPLSAGPELSSYEQYF. The CDR3, as DNA: TGTGCCAGCTCACCCCTGAGTGCGGGACCGGAATTAAGCTCCTACGAGCAGTACTTC.